Below, one T cell receptor beta chain is given with its context. The data belong to a study of T cells in Graves' hyperthyroidism and ophthalmopathy. There were TCR beta CDR3 regions amplified from RNA transcripts. The HTBI primer set drove a first-round RT-PCR of the TCR CDR3. TCRdb re-called the multiplex PCR reads through MiXCR, storing one row per CDR3 protein. The sample contains a few hundred thousand distinct CDR3 sequences, over 10% of which appear only once. The ends were cut back, 1 base at V and 3 bases at J, with 9 bases in the middle. The CDR3 is made up of 14 amino acids. Per the germline V gene, CDR1 is LGHNA and CDR2 is YSLEER.

The TCR sequence derives from a woman between 18 and 29 years old with Graves' hyperthyroidism. The sequenced sample was blood. The V call is TRBV4-3, the J call TRBJ1-1; weak D call: TRBD1 (5 bases). CDR3 DNA sequence: TGCGCCAGCAGCCAAGTCTCCAGGGACACTGAAGCTTTCTTT. Amino acids: CASSQVSRDTEAFF.